The clone carrying this T cell receptor (beta chain) came up once. V lost 5 bases, J lost 7 bases, and 9 bases lay in between. The CDR3 has 12 residues. CDR1 MNHEY and CDR2 SMNVEV come from the germline V gene (reference sequence). The data originate from a study of cytomegalovirus exposure and HLA in healthy donors. PCR employed 60 Vbeta and 13 Jbeta primers. Here immunoSEQ multiplex PCR was the method, and the copy in TCRdb shows in-frame clones only, minus some. The data contain some 140,000 clones, around 67% of them seen just once; the ten biggest clones take up around 4.1%. This receptor was identified in a young man in good health and CMV-seropositive. The chain combines TRBV27 with TRBJ2-1; the D is unclear. Specimen: PBMCs. The CDR3 here is CASSGQTNEQFF. CDR3 in DNA: TGTGCCAGCAGTGGGCAAACGAATGAGCAGTTCTTC.